This is a list of T cell receptor beta chains from one sample in a study of graft-versus-host responses after intestinal transplantation. Using immunoSEQ multiplex PCR, the repertoire was profiled, and TCRdb retains in-frame clones only, with some absent. Of about 90,000 clones in the sample, 80% to 95% were seen once. These receptors lack a known antigen. The sample consisted of unstimulated CD8+ T cells sorted from spleen or lymph node cells, taken before intestinal transplant. All receptors derive from a human donor who received an intestinal transplant. CDR3s include the opening cysteine and the closing phenylalanine or tryptophan. D genes are given only for firm matches. The size of a clone is reported for some rows only, either as once, few or many, or as a class for expanded clones.

TRBV5-6,-,-,TRBJ1-5,CASSGSGEGNQPQHF,TGTGCCAGCAGTGGATCTGGGGAGGGCAATCAGCCCCAGCATTTT
TRBV2,TRBD1,-,TRBJ2-2,CASIGTGLSTGELFF,TGTGCCAGCATCGGGACAGGTTTGAGCACCGGGGAGCTGTTTTTT
TRBV9,TRBD2,once,TRBJ2-1,CASSLYSGTSNEQFF,TGTGCCAGCAGCCTCTACTCCGGGACTAGCAATGAGCAGTTCTTC
TRBV7-3,-,-,TRBJ2-1,CASSLNNKQFF,TGTGCCAGCAGCCTAAATAATAAGCAGTTCTTC
TRBV4-2,TRBD2,-,TRBJ2-1,CASSQDPATSANYNEQFF,TGTGCCAGCAGCCAAGATCCTGCGACTAGCGCAAACTACAATGAGCAGTTCTTC
TRBV6-6,-,-,TRBJ2-7,CASSYSLAYEQYF,TGTGCCAGCAGTTACTCTCTCGCCTACGAGCAGTACTTC
TRBV18,-,-,TRBJ1-6,CASSPQGASPYNSPLHF,TGTGCCAGCTCACCGCAAGGGGCATCGCCCTATAATTCACCCCTCCACTTT
TRBV11-2,TRBD1,-,TRBJ2-5,CASSKDRGQETQYF,TGTGCCAGCAGCAAGGACAGGGGCCAAGAGACCCAGTACTTC
TRBV19,-,-,TRBJ1-1,CASNPRGFVMNTEAFF,TGTGCCAGTAACCCCCGGGGTTTCGTCATGAACACTGAAGCTTTCTTT
TRBV4-2,TRBD2,-,TRBJ2-7,CASSQDGGGGSYEQYF,TGTGCCAGCAGCCAAGATGGAGGCGGGGGCTCCTACGAGCAGTACTTC
TRBV9,-,-,TRBJ2-7,CASSPGGRSSYEQYF,TGTGCCAGCAGCCCCGGGGGTAGATCTTCCTACGAGCAGTACTTC